These 30 T cell receptor beta chains were sequenced from one sample in a study of cytomegalovirus exposure and HLA in healthy donors. A multiplex PCR was run with 60 Vbeta primers and 13 Jbeta primers. TCRdb's copy holds only in-frame clones and misses some; the assay was immunoSEQ multiplex PCR. The sample holds fewer than 200,000 clones, over 65% seen once. Sequenced input: PBMCs. These receptors originate from a man between 40 and 49 years old in good health and CMV-seropositive.

The chain uses TRBV5-1 and TRBJ2-1; a weak D match, TRBD2 (6 bases). Germline-derived CDR1 and CDR2 are SGHRS and YFSETQ. This CDR3 is 13 amino acids long. V lost 4 bases to trimming and J lost 8 bases, with 13 bases between them. CDR3: CASSPQLAYEQFF. The CDR3 DNA sequence: TGCGCCAGCAGCCCCCAACTAGCCTATGAGCAGTTCTTC.

The J gene is TRBJ2-7, the V gene TRBV6-1, with TRBD1 identical over 7 bases. CDR1 MNHNS and CDR2 SASEGT come from the germline V gene. V was pared by 2 bases and J by 3 bases, with 10 bases of the junction left unmatched. The CDR3 extends over 16 amino acids. The CDR3 here is CASSEFGTENGYEQYF. CDR3 sequence (DNA): TGTGCCAGCAGTGAATTCGGGACAGAAAATGGCTACGAGCAGTACTTC.

The chain uses TRBV18 and TRBJ2-6; D might be TRBD1 (6 bases). Germline V gene sequence: CDR1 KGHSH, CDR2 LQKENI. CDR3 size: 14 residues. V gave up 5 bases and J gave up 1 base, with 6 bases separating them. The DNA of the CDR3 is TGTGCCAGCTCAACAGGGTCTGGGGCCAACGTCCTGACTTTC. It is translated as CASSTGSGANVLTF.

The CDR3 here is CASSTLDREETQYF. CDR3 sequence (DNA): TGTGCCAGCAGCACCTTGGACAGGGAAGAGACCCAGTACTTC. V usage is TRBV13 and J usage is TRBJ2-5; 8 positions match TRBD1. CDR1 and CDR2 (germline): PRHDT, FYEKMQ (reference sequence). Trimming at V came to 5 bases and at J to 3 bases, leaving 5 bases not matched to a gene. The CDR3 has 14 amino acids.

The chain recombines TRBV5-1 with TRBJ2-2, with 10 bases that match TRBD1. This CDR3 is 15 amino acids long. The V gene end was trimmed by 6 bases and the J gene end by 5 bases; junction bases not matched to a gene: 7. Germline-derived CDR1 and CDR2 are SGHRS and YFSETQ. CDR3 amino acids: CASKGDRGLTGELFF. The CDR3 bases are TGCGCCAGCAAGGGGGACAGGGGATTAACCGGGGAGCTGTTTTTT.

The chain couples TRBV11-1 to TRBJ2-7, with a possible D match to TRBD1 (5 bases). The CDR3 length is 14 residues. Germline CDR1 and CDR2: SGHAT and FQDESV (reference sequence). V was shortened by 4 bases and J by 4 bases, with 14 bases between the two germline ends. CDR3: CASSSDTRRYEQYF. As DNA, the CDR3 is TGTGCCAGCAGCTCGGACACCAGAAGGTACGAGCAGTACTTC.

The V call is TRBV5-4, the J call TRBJ2-2; no firm D call. Trimming shortened V by 9 bases and J by 7 bases, and 13 bases separated the two germline ends. Germline loops: CDR1 SGHNT, CDR2 YYREEE (reference sequence). This CDR3 spans 12 amino acids. This chain's CDR3 is CATRSVVGELFF. The CDR3 bases are TGTGCCACCCGTAGTGTGGTCGGGGAGCTGTTTTTT.

The chain couples TRBV9 to TRBJ1-6; unclear D gene. Per germline, CDR1 SGDLS and CDR2 YYNGEE. This CDR3 has 17 residues. V was pared by 0 bases and J by 9 bases, with 19 bases between. For the CDR3, the DNA is TGTGCCAGCAGCGTAGAGCCCGGCGGGGTTTTCGGTTCACCCCTCCACTTT. Translating gives CASSVEPGGVFGSPLHF.

The V gene is TRBV30, the J gene TRBJ1-5; D is ambiguous. The CDR3 consists of 13 residues. The germline CDR1 and CDR2 sequences are GTSNPN and SVGIG (reference sequence). V was shortened by 2 bases and J by 6 bases, with 11 bases between the two germline ends. DNA of the CDR3: TGTGCCTGGAGTACCGGTAACCTTCAGCCCCAGCATTTT. Translating it yields CAWSTGNLQPQHF.

V usage is TRBV11-3 and J usage is TRBJ2-5; TRBD1 matches 10 bases. Unmatched junction bases numbered 7, after V lost 5 bases and J lost 1 base. The CDR3 loop spans 16 amino acids. CDR1 is SGHNT and CDR2 is YENEEA in the germline V gene. The CDR3 DNA is TGTGCCAGCAGCCCCGGGACAGGGGCAGCCCAAGAGACCCAGTACTTC. Protein product: CASSPGTGAAQETQYF.

The rearrangement links TRBV5-5 to TRBJ2-7; D perhaps matches TRBD1 (6 bases). The CDR3 length is 13 residues. V dropped 7 bases and J dropped 2 bases, with 13 bases sitting between them. Germline CDR1 reads SGHKS; CDR2 reads YYEKEE (reference sequence). CDR3 coding DNA: TGTGCCAGCGGGTTTACAGGGACCTACGAGCAGTACTTC. Amino acid sequence: CASGFTGTYEQYF.

The CDR3 spells CASSSTGGRQPQHF. CDR3 nucleotide sequence: TGTGCCAGCAGCTCGACAGGGGGCCGTCAGCCCCAGCATTTT. The chain uses TRBV21-1 and TRBJ1-5; no DNA check was done on the table's D call, TRBD1. TRBV21-1 is labeled a pseudogene. This CDR3 region has 14 residues.

This clone showed up just once. The J gene is TRBJ2-6, the V gene TRBV2, with 13 bases lining up with TRBD2. Losses at the gene ends were 6 bases for V and 0 bases for J; bases not matched to a gene: 5. CDR1 and CDR2 (germline): SNHLY, FYNNEI. The CDR3 contains 18 residues. The CDR3 sequence: CASSGTSGADSGANVLTF. In DNA, the CDR3 is TGTGCCAGCAGCGGGACTAGCGGGGCTGACTCTGGGGCCAACGTCCTGACTTTC. The full variable domain, in which reference TRBV2 and TRBJ2-6 provide the parts outside the CDR3, is EPEVTQTPSHQVTQMGQEVILRCVPISNHLYFYWYRQILGQKVEFLVSFYNNEISEKSEIFDDQFSVERPDGSNFTLKIRSTKLEDSAMYFCASSGTSGADSGANVLTFGAGSRLTVL.

A few counts support this clone. The chain has TRBV19 and TRBJ2-1, with 9 bases matching TRBD2. After removal of 8 bases from V and 9 bases from J, the junction contained 8 bases not matched to a gene. In germline, CDR1 is LNHDA, CDR2 SQIVND (reference sequence). The CDR3 runs 13 residues. The chain's CDR3 is CASGASGKGEQFF. The CDR3 region has the DNA TGTGCCAGTGGGGCTAGCGGGAAGGGTGAGCAGTTCTTC.

The gene calls are TRBV28 and TRBJ2-5; 13 bases match TRBD2. CDR3 size: 14 residues. Germline V gene lookup returns CDR1 MDHEN and CDR2 SYDVKM. V trimming: 5 bases; J trimming: 13 bases; junction bases outside the gene matches: 10. The CDR3 reads CASSTTGTSGTRYF. CDR3 sequence (DNA): TGTGCCAGCAGTACCACCGGGACTAGCGGGACAAGGTACTTC.

The chain uses TRBV4-3 and TRBJ2-3, with 9 bases lining up with TRBD2. The CDR3 runs to 18 residues. The junction had 7 bases not matched to a gene; V was cut back by 0 bases and J by 0 bases. Germline-derived CDR1 and CDR2 are LGHNA and YSLEER. Here the CDR3 DNA reads TGCGCCAGCAGCCAAGATGGGGAAACTAGCGGGAGCACAGATACGCAGTATTTT. Its protein is CASSQDGETSGSTDTQYF.

This clone was observed a few times. The chain links TRBV4-1 to TRBJ2-7; the D is unclear. This CDR3 has 13 amino acids. From germline, CDR1 is MGHRA and CDR2 YSYEKL. V was trimmed by 0 bases and J by 3 bases, leaving 6 bases between them. In DNA form, the CDR3 reads TGCGCCAGCAGCCAAGAACTTAACTACGAGCAGTACTTC. Encoded protein: CASSQELNYEQYF.

The count of this clone is one. V is TRBV4-2 and J is TRBJ1-3; tentatively, D is TRBD1 (5 bases). This CDR3 is 15 amino acids long. Trimming took off 1 base at V and 0 bases at J, with 7 bases between the two ends. CDR1 is LGHNA, CDR2 YNFKEQ, per germline. This CDR3 reads CASSQGRGSGNTIYF. The CDR3 DNA reads as TGTGCCAGCAGCCAAGGAAGGGGCTCTGGAAACACCATATATTTT.

The chain couples TRBV5-1 to TRBJ2-1, with 8 bases fitting TRBD1. This CDR3 comprises 14 residues. V lost 4 bases, J lost 8 bases, and 8 bases stayed unmatched. Germline V CDR1 and CDR2: SGHRS, YFSETQ. The CDR3 reads CASSVDRGSDEQFF. DNA of the CDR3: TGCGCCAGCAGCGTTGACAGGGGATCGGATGAGCAGTTCTTC.

The chain combines TRBV6-6 with TRBJ1-3; D is uncertain. CDR1 is MNHNY, CDR2 SVGAGI, per germline (reference sequence). V lost 5 bases and J lost 3, with 11 bases in between. The CDR3 consists of 14 residues. The CDR3 loop reads CASSRTLLGNTIYF. CDR3 nucleotide sequence: TGTGCCAGCAGTCGGACTCTCCTTGGAAACACCATATATTTT.

CDR3 in DNA: TGCGCCAGCAGCCAAGATCTGGGCGCACAGGGGGCGGCCGGGGAGCTGTTTTTT. Residues: CASSQDLGAQGAAGELFF. This chain links TRBV4-3 with TRBJ2-2, with 9 bases identical to TRBD1. V dropped 0 bases and J dropped 6; count of bases not matched to a gene: 11. The germline V gene has CDR1 LGHNA and CDR2 YSLEER. CDR3 length: 18 amino acids.

The CDR3 protein is CASSETGFVSPLHF. CDR3 bases: TGTGCCAGCAGTGAGACAGGGTTCGTTTCACCCCTCCACTTT. This sequence joins TRBV6-1 and TRBJ1-6; 7 positions match TRBD1. The germline V gene has CDR1 MNHNS and CDR2 SASEGT. The junction had 5 bases not matched to a gene; V was cut back by 3 bases and J by 9 bases. The CDR3 runs to 14 residues.

This clone has just one count. The V and J genes are TRBV25-1 and TRBJ2-3; 11 nucleotides line up with TRBD2. CDR3 length: 16 residues. V was pared by 10 bases and J by 2 bases, with 11 bases of the junction left unmatched. CDR1 is MGHDK and CDR2 is SYGVNS in the germline V gene. The CDR3 DNA is TGTGCCACCAGGGAGGGACTAGCGGCTTACACAGATACGCAGTATTTT. Translation gives CATREGLAAYTDTQYF.

This clone turned up a few times. The junction departs from the called germline gene at one end, perhaps through a read error. The genes are TRBV7-9 and TRBJ2-3; 15 positions match TRBD2. Germline CDR1 is SEHNR and CDR2 is FQNEAQ (reference sequence). The CDR3 is 14 amino acids. CDR3 loop: CASSLGGTSGGWNF. CDR3 nucleotide sequence: TGTGCCAGCAGCTTAGGAGGGACTAGCGGGGGGTGGAATTTT.

Only one count was recorded for this clone. J is TRBJ2-5 and V is TRBV5-1; 9 nucleotides match TRBD1. V lost 2 bases and J lost 1; bases outside the gene matches: 3. The V gene's germline CDR1 is SGHRS and CDR2 YFSETQ. The CDR3 runs 15 residues. The CDR3 nucleotides read TGCGCCAGCAGCTTAACGGGACAGGGCCAAGAGACCCAGTACTTC. This translates into CASSLTGQGQETQYF.

This clone appeared a few times. The V and J genes are TRBV10-3 and TRBJ2-7; 10 bases fit TRBD2. V lost 6 bases, J lost 4 bases, and 6 bases stayed unmatched. Germline lookup yields CDR1 ENHRY and CDR2 SYGVKD. The CDR3 covers 14 residues. The CDR3 protein is CAISLLAGTYEQYF. CDR3 in DNA: TGTGCCATCAGCCTACTAGCGGGAACGTACGAGCAGTACTTC.

The chain carries TRBV6-1 and TRBJ2-3, with TRBD2 matching 14 bases. The CDR3 loop spans 16 amino acids. V trimming: 3 bases; J trimming: 3 bases; junction bases outside the gene matches: 2. Germline CDR1 reads MNHNS; CDR2 reads SASEGT. CDR3 sequence: CASSDRLAGGTDTQYF. The CDR3 DNA follows: TGTGCCAGCAGTGATAGACTAGCGGGAGGGACAGATACGCAGTATTTT.

This sequence joins TRBV18 and TRBJ2-1; 11 bases are a match to TRBD2. This CDR3 is built from 17 residues. CDR1 is KGHSH and CDR2 is LQKENI in the germline V gene. The V segment lost 3 bases and the J segment 5 bases; nucleotides outside the gene matches: 9. The CDR3 DNA is TGTGCCAGCTCACCTAGCGGGGGGGCTCTTGAGGACAATGAGCAGTTCTTC. This sequence encodes CASSPSGGALEDNEQFF.

Only a few counts were recorded for this clone. The chain uses TRBV5-1 and TRBJ1-1, with a possible D match to TRBD1 (6 bases). The CDR3 runs to 14 residues. The germline CDR1 and CDR2 sequences are SGHRS and YFSETQ. V gave up 4 bases and J gave up 3 bases, with 13 bases separating them. CDR3 amino acids: CASSPGPGDTEAFF. The CDR3 coding sequence is TGCGCCAGCAGCCCGGGTCCAGGGGACACTGAAGCTTTCTTT.

This sequence joins TRBV5-1 and TRBJ2-2; TRBD2 matches at 8 bases. Per germline, CDR1 SGHRS and CDR2 YFSETQ. This CDR3 comprises 18 residues. V dropped 4 bases and J dropped 4; count of bases not matched to a gene: 15. The CDR3 sequence is CASSPGPGLSGSTGELFF. The CDR3 DNA follows: TGCGCCAGCAGCCCCGGGCCCGGTCTGAGCGGGAGCACCGGGGAGCTGTTTTTT. Full variable domain (remainder filled in from reference TRBV5-1 and TRBJ2-2): KAGVTQTPRYLIKTRGQQVTLSCSPISGHRSVSWYQQTPGQGLQFLFEYFSETQRNKGNFPGRFSGRQFSNSRSEMNVSTLELGDSALYLCASSPGPGLSGSTGELFFGEGSRLTVL.